Reported below is one T cell receptor (beta chain). The sample belongs to a study of blood T cell repertoires in COVID-19. Study-level background: PBMCs, B-cell-depleted T cells, or T cells were the source of the cDNA or gDNA that made up the material.

The age range of participants was about 18 to 95 years, with residence in about two dozen US areas. TCRdb's table, derived via immunoSEQ multiplex PCR, lists solely in-frame clones and lacks some. The data contain about 200,000 clones, roughly 80% of them singletons. Specimen: PBMCs or T cells enriched from blood (not recorded which). The TCR originated in an older woman with acute COVID-19.

The CDR3 loop is CASSQFRDTQETQYF. CDR3 sequence (DNA): TGTGCCAGCAGCCAATTCCGGGACACCCAAGAGACCCAGTACTTC. The V call is TRBV3-1 (or the pseudogene TRBV3-2), the J call TRBJ2-5, with a weak D call TRBD1 (6 bases). Germline CDR1 and CDR2: LGHDT and YNNKEL (reference sequence). The CDR3 is 15 residues long. Trimming removed 2 bases at V and 1 base at J, with 11 bases between.